A selection of T cell receptor beta chains follows, all from one sample in a study of shared clonotypes between healthy human individuals. The repertoire was sequenced with immunoSEQ multiplex PCR; TCRdb's copy has only in-frame clones and lacks some. The data hold approximately 1.4 million clones, with nearly 99% observed a single time. Specimen: naive CD4+ T cells sorted from blood. These receptors were taken from a man aged 25-45 years in good health. CDR3s include the opening cysteine and the closing phenylalanine or tryptophan. Fields, in order: D gene, V gene, J gene, CDR3 protein, CDR3 DNA. A D gene is named only where the DNA matches it firmly.

d_gene: NA
v_gene: TRBV7-2
j_gene: TRBJ1-2
CDR3aa: CASSGRTSTSYTF
CDR3nt: TGTGCCAGCAGCGGGCGGACCTCAACAAGCTACACCTTC

d_gene: NA
v_gene: TRBV12-5
j_gene: TRBJ2-3
CDR3aa: CASGLGGLDTQYF
CDR3nt: TGTGCTAGTGGTTTGGGGGGACTCGATACGCAGTATTTT

d_gene: NA
v_gene: TRBV7-2
j_gene: TRBJ1-1
CDR3aa: CASSGVGVNTEAFF
CDR3nt: TGTGCCAGCAGCGGCGTCGGGGTGAACACTGAAGCTTTCTTT

d_gene: NA
v_gene: TRBV28
j_gene: TRBJ1-1
CDR3aa: CASSFPGGQNTEAFF
CDR3nt: TGTGCCAGCAGTTTCCCGGGAGGTCAGAACACTGAAGCTTTCTTT

d_gene: NA
v_gene: TRBV5-8
j_gene: TRBJ2-7
CDR3aa: CASSRTGIEQYF
CDR3nt: TGTGCCAGCAGCCGGACCGGGATCGAGCAGTACTTC

d_gene: NA
v_gene: TRBV4-3
j_gene: TRBJ2-1
CDR3aa: CASSQDLLGGVEQFF
CDR3nt: TGCGCCAGCAGCCAAGATCTCCTAGGGGGTGTTGAGCAGTTCTTC

d_gene: TRBD2
v_gene: TRBV2
j_gene: TRBJ2-7
CDR3aa: CASSEGLAEYEQYF
CDR3nt: TGTGCCAGCAGTGAAGGACTAGCGGAATACGAGCAGTACTTC

d_gene: TRBD1
v_gene: TRBV14
j_gene: TRBJ2-1
CDR3aa: CASSQDLRKWDSVNEQFF
CDR3nt: TGTGCCAGCAGCCAAGATCTCCGTAAGTGGGACAGCGTCAATGAGCAGTTCTTC

d_gene: TRBD2
v_gene: TRBV28
j_gene: TRBJ2-2
CDR3aa: CATVPRRGKLANTGELFF
CDR3nt: TGTGCCACCGTGCCGAGGCGGGGGAAATTGGCGAACACCGGGGAGCTGTTTTTT

d_gene: TRBD1
v_gene: TRBV7-9
j_gene: TRBJ1-5
CDR3aa: CASSLGIGTGSNQPQHF
CDR3nt: TGTGCCAGCAGCTTAGGAATCGGGACAGGGAGCAATCAGCCCCAGCATTTT

d_gene: NA
v_gene: TRBV6-6
j_gene: TRBJ2-7
CDR3aa: CASRKGDVLYEQYF
CDR3nt: TGTGCCAGCAGGAAGGGGGACGTTCTCTACGAGCAGTACTTC

d_gene: NA
v_gene: TRBV5-5
j_gene: TRBJ2-7
CDR3aa: CASSRGPLYEQYF
CDR3nt: TGTGCCAGCAGTCGCGGACCGCTATACGAGCAGTACTTC